These 30 T cell receptor beta chains share one sample of origin, sequenced in a study of blood T cell repertoires in COVID-19. Produced via immunoSEQ multiplex PCR; TCRdb's table is partial and in-frame only. The sample gives over 400,000 clones, roughly nine tenths of which show up once; approximately 8% is in the top ten. The specimen was PBMCs or T cells enriched from blood (not recorded which). These receptors all come from a woman aged 55 to 70 who had recovered from COVID-19.

This sequence joins TRBV19 and TRBJ1-6; 10 bases map to TRBD1. V lost 6 bases, J lost 8 bases, and 4 bases stayed unmatched. Germline V gene lookup returns CDR1 LNHDA and CDR2 SQIVND (reference sequence). The CDR3 has 14 residues. CDR3 amino acids: CASRVTGGYSPLHF. For the CDR3, the DNA is TGTGCCAGTAGGGTGACAGGGGGCTATTCACCCCTCCACTTT.

This chain uses TRBV7-8 with TRBJ1-1, with TRBD1 as a possible D gene (5 bases). Germline assignment: CDR1 SGHVS and CDR2 FQNEAQ. The CDR3 contains 14 residues. Trimming left V 4 bases short and J 5 bases short, with 14 bases between. The CDR3 region is CASSSSGGLTEAFF. CDR3 nucleotide sequence: TGTGCCAGCAGCTCCTCGGGGGGACTTACTGAAGCTTTCTTT.

This clone was seen more than once but under ten times. Distinct nucleotide sequences in the sample also encode this CDR3. The J gene is TRBJ1-1, the V gene TRBV5-1; D is perhaps TRBD1 (5 bases). The length of the CDR3 is 13 residues. The germline V and J ends were trimmed by 3 bases and 2 bases, with 8 bases remaining between them. Germline V lookup: CDR1 SGHRS, CDR2 YFSETQ. CDR3 DNA sequence: TGCGCCAGCAGCTCGACAGTCAACACTGAAGCTTTCTTT. Translation gives CASSSTVNTEAFF.

This clone has just one count. CDR3 protein: CASALSGGGDTQYF. CDR3 sequence (DNA): TGTGCTAGTGCCCTTAGCGGGGGCGGGGATACGCAGTATTTT. The chain links TRBV12-5 to TRBJ2-3; 9 nucleotides agree with TRBD2. Trimming cost V 7 bases and J 6 bases; bases outside gene matches: 8. CDR1 is LGHNT and CDR2 is FRNRAP in the germline V gene. The CDR3 has 14 amino acids.

In nucleotides, the CDR3 is TGTGCCAGCAGTTTATTGGACAGGGAGGGTGGCTACACCTTC. The encoded protein is CASSLLDREGGYTF. The chain uses TRBV27 and TRBJ1-2; 8 bases are a match to TRBD1. Trimming at V came to 1 base and at J to 7 bases, leaving 5 bases not matched to a gene. Germline V CDR1 and CDR2: MNHEY, SMNVEV (reference sequence). The CDR3 spans 14 residues.

The chain combines TRBV2 with TRBJ2-5; D is unclear. The V and J ends lost 2 bases and 4 bases respectively, with 11 bases between them. Germline V gene lookup returns CDR1 SNHLY and CDR2 FYNNEI. This CDR3 has 14 residues. This CDR3 reads CASSELVAPETQYF. The CDR3 nucleotides are TGTGCCAGCAGTGAATTGGTAGCCCCAGAGACCCAGTACTTC.

The chain employs TRBV2 and TRBJ1-2; perhaps TRBD1 as D (6 bases). In germline, CDR1 is SNHLY, CDR2 FYNNEI. Trimming removed 9 bases from V and 2 bases from J, with 10 bases in between. The CDR3 is 12 residues long. In nucleotides, the CDR3 is TGTGCCAGTCGGACAGCCAACTATGGCTACACCTTC. It translates to CASRTANYGYTF.

The sample holds a few counts of this clone. This chain connects TRBV5-1 to TRBJ2-5; D ambiguous. CDR3 length: 13 residues. Germline CDR1 reads SGHRS; CDR2 reads YFSETQ. Trimming removed 0 bases from V and 4 bases from J, with 7 bases in between. The CDR3 region is CASSLGLTETQYF. In DNA, the CDR3 is TGCGCCAGCAGCTTGGGACTCACAGAGACCCAGTACTTC. The full variable domain, with the rest looked up from reference TRBV5-1 and TRBJ2-5, is KAGVTQTPRYLIKTRGQQVTLSCSPISGHRSVSWYQQTPGQGLQFLFEYFSETQRNKGNFPGRFSGRQFSNSRSEMNVSTLELGDSALYLCASSLGLTETQYFGPGTRLLVL.

The chain recombines TRBV12-5 with TRBJ1-6; D not resolved. Trimming removed 0 bases at V and 4 bases at J, with 10 bases between. Germline CDR1 is LGHNT and CDR2 is FRNRAP. This CDR3 is 16 amino acids long. CDR3 DNA sequence: TGTGCTAGTGGTTTGGTCCCGGGAGATTATAATTCACCCCTCCACTTT. It is translated as CASGLVPGDYNSPLHF.

This chain connects TRBV7-6 to TRBJ2-2, with D possibly being TRBD1 (6 bases). The CDR3 runs 16 residues. The germline V and J ends were trimmed by 5 bases and 2 bases, with 15 bases remaining between them. CDR1 and CDR2 from the germline V gene are SGHVS and FNYEAQ. The CDR3 loop is CASSPRQDRNTGELFF. The CDR3 nucleotides read TGTGCCAGCAGCCCCCGACAGGACAGAAACACCGGGGAGCTGTTTTTT.

The chain combines TRBV28 with TRBJ2-7; 11 bases are shared with TRBD1. The CDR3 length is 15 residues. Germline V gene data show CDR1 as MDHEN and CDR2 as SYDVKM. The V and J ends lost 10 bases and 0 bases, in that order; junction bases with no gene match: 8. As DNA, the CDR3 is TGTGCCACCGAAGCCGGGACAGGGGGCTCCTACGAGCAGTACGTC. Protein product: CATEAGTGGSYEQYV.

The chain has TRBV10-3 and TRBJ2-3; D gene uncertain. The length of the CDR3 is 13 residues. V lost 0 bases and J 5 bases, leaving 6 bases between the germline ends. Germline V gene sequence: CDR1 ENHRY, CDR2 SYGVKD. For the CDR3, the DNA is TGTGCCATCAGTGAGTCTTTGCGAGATACGCAGTATTTT. It yields the protein CAISESLRDTQYF.

The chain has TRBV15 and TRBJ2-7, with D uncertain. V was shortened by 0 bases and J by 5 bases, with 11 bases between the two germline ends. Germline V gene lookup returns CDR1 LNHNV and CDR2 YYDKDF (reference sequence). The CDR3 loop spans 14 amino acids. DNA of the CDR3: TGTGCCACCAGCAGAGAATTAGCAGACCACGAGCAGTACTTC. It specifies CATSRELADHEQYF.

The chain combines TRBV6-6 with TRBJ1-6, with D tentatively TRBD1 (5 bases). The ends were cut back, 2 bases at V and 0 bases at J, with 8 bases in the middle. CDR1 is MNHNY and CDR2 is SVGAGI in the germline V gene (reference sequence). The CDR3 runs 16 residues. Written as DNA, the CDR3 is TGTGCCAGCAGTTACGGGGGGAGCTCCTATAATTCACCCCTCCACTTT. The encoded protein is CASSYGGSSYNSPLHF.

The rearrangement uses TRBV5-5 and TRBJ2-3; 10 bases fit TRBD2. J was trimmed by 3 bases and V by 2 bases; bases with no gene match: 6. Looked up from germline, CDR1 is SGHKS and CDR2 is YYEKEE (reference sequence). The CDR3 runs to 16 residues. The CDR3 nucleotides read TGTGCCAGCAGCTTACGGGGTAGCGGGGGGACAGATACGCAGTATTTT. As protein: CASSLRGSGGTDTQYF.

The chain is built from TRBV5-1 and TRBJ2-5, with 8 bases that match TRBD1. V was pared by 1 base and J by 1 base, with 3 bases of the junction left unmatched. Germline CDR1 reads SGHRS; CDR2 reads YFSETQ. This CDR3 has 15 amino acids. DNA for the CDR3: TGCGCCAGCAGCTTGAATACAGGGGGCCAAGAGACCCAGTACTTC. Protein product: CASSLNTGGQETQYF.

This rearrangement joins TRBV11-2 to TRBJ1-4, with a possible D match to TRBD1 (5 bases). V was pared by 7 bases and J by 6 bases, with 12 bases between. CDR1 and CDR2 (germline): SGHAT, FQNNGV. There are 13 residues in the CDR3. The CDR3 DNA is TGTGCCAGCACCTTGGGGGGGGATGAAAAACTGTTTTTT. Translated, it gives CASTLGGDEKLFF.

V is TRBV19 and J is TRBJ2-3; 8 bases match TRBD2. Germline V lookup: CDR1 LNHDA, CDR2 SQIVND (reference sequence). V gave up 3 bases and J gave up 2 bases; unmatched junction bases: 4. The CDR3 covers 15 residues. Here the CDR3 DNA reads TGTGCCAGTAGTATTAGCGGGGCTTACACAGATACGCAGTATTTT. This encodes CASSISGAYTDTQYF.

This chain joins TRBV3-1 (or the pseudogene TRBV3-2) and TRBJ2-7, with TRBD2 identical over 7 bases. The CDR3 sequence is 16 residues long. Germline loops: CDR1 LGHDT, CDR2 YNNKEL (reference sequence). V lost 1 base to trimming and J lost 3 bases; unmatched junction nucleotides: 9. The CDR3 DNA reads as TGTGCCAGCAGCCAAGTGGACGCCCAGCGGGGCTACGAGCAGTACGTC. Residues: CASSQVDAQRGYEQYV.

This chain joins TRBV2 and TRBJ2-1, with D possibly TRBD2 on 5 matching bases. Trimming cost V 1 base and J 10 bases, with 5 bases left between them. Germline CDR1 is SNHLY and CDR2 is FYNNEI. CDR3 length equals 11 residues. As DNA, the CDR3 is TGTGCCAGCAGTGAAGGGAGGGAGCAGTTCTTC. Protein product: CASSEGREQFF.

This clone was counted between two and nine times. This chain links TRBV6-5 with TRBJ1-5, with TRBD1 identical over 8 bases. Trimming at V came to 4 bases and at J to 2 bases, leaving 4 bases not matched to a gene. Germline CDR1 and CDR2: MNHEY and SVGAGI. This CDR3 region has 15 residues. CDR3 coding DNA: TGTGCCAGCAGTTTCGCGACAGGGGGCAATCAGCCCCAGCATTTT. It translates to CASSFATGGNQPQHF.

V usage is TRBV27 and J usage is TRBJ1-1; D ambiguous. CDR3 length equals 15 residues. V dropped 5 bases and J dropped 1 base, with 14 bases sitting between them. The germline V gene has CDR1 MNHEY and CDR2 SMNVEV (reference sequence). The DNA for the CDR3 is TGTGCCAGCAGTCGAACGCGAGATAGGAACACTGAAGCTTTCTTT. This sequence encodes CASSRTRDRNTEAFF.

The chain is built from TRBV30 and TRBJ1-6; 9 nucleotides match TRBD1. Losses at the gene ends were 2 bases for V and 9 bases for J; bases not matched to a gene: 8. From germline, CDR1 is GTSNPN and CDR2 SVGIG (reference sequence). This CDR3 is 15 amino acids long. DNA of the CDR3: TGTGCCTGGAGTCGGGGGGACAGGGCGCCTTCACCCCTCCACTTT. Protein sequence: CAWSRGDRAPSPLHF.

The gene calls are TRBV6-5 and TRBJ1-2, with a tentative D call TRBD1 (6 bases). Germline CDR1 MNHEY, CDR2 SVGAGI. V gave up 6 bases and J gave up 4 bases, with 9 bases separating them. The length of the CDR3 is 12 residues. As DNA, the CDR3 is TGTGCCAGCAGCCCAGGGGCCTATGGCTACACCTTC. Amino acids: CASSPGAYGYTF.

The chain joins TRBV27 to TRBJ2-7; D perhaps matches TRBD1 (5 bases). The germline V gene encodes CDR1 MNHEY and CDR2 SMNVEV (reference sequence). The ends were cut back, 6 bases at V and 0 bases at J, with 12 bases in the middle. There are 14 residues in the CDR3. The CDR3 sequence is CASSDSPSSYEQYF. The DNA for the CDR3 is TGTGCCAGCAGCGACAGTCCAAGCTCCTACGAGCAGTACTTC.

J is TRBJ2-3 and V is TRBV5-6; D ambiguous. Germline V gene data show CDR1 as SGHDT and CDR2 as YYEEEE. The CDR3 totals 13 residues. Trimming stripped 2 bases from V and 3 bases from J, with 7 bases between. In nucleotides, the CDR3 is TGTGCCAGCAGCTTAACCACAACAGATACGCAGTATTTT. Translation gives CASSLTTTDTQYF.

This CDR3 reads CTSSQQKKGGLDYETQYF. The CDR3 region has the DNA TGCACCAGCAGCCAACAAAAAAAAGGAGGACTAGACTACGAGACCCAGTACTTC. This sequence joins TRBV1 and TRBJ2-5; the D segment call TRBD2 is taken from the table without a DNA check. TRBV1 is described as a pseudogene. There are 18 residues in the CDR3.

This chain's CDR3 is CASSGGVGAPLEKLFF. The CDR3 DNA follows: TGTGCCAGTAGTGGGGGGGTAGGGGCGCCGCTTGAAAAACTGTTTTTT. The J gene is TRBJ1-4, the V gene TRBV19; D possibly corresponds to TRBD1 (5 bases). There are 16 residues in the CDR3. Trimming took off 5 bases at V and 7 bases at J, with 20 bases between the two ends. CDR1 is LNHDA and CDR2 is SQIVND in the germline V gene (reference sequence).

This chain connects TRBV5-1 to TRBJ2-7; D is possibly TRBD1 (5 bases). There are 14 residues in the CDR3. Trimming cost V 4 bases and J 3 bases, with 14 bases left between them. The germline CDR1 and CDR2 sequences are SGHRS and YFSETQ. The CDR3 sequence: CASSPVPGLYEQYF. The CDR3 coding sequence is TGCGCCAGCAGCCCGGTCCCAGGGCTCTACGAGCAGTACTTC. Variable domain in full (rest from reference TRBV5-1 and TRBJ2-7): KAGVTQTPRYLIKTRGQQVTLSCSPISGHRSVSWYQQTPGQGLQFLFEYFSETQRNKGNFPGRFSGRQFSNSRSEMNVSTLELGDSALYLCASSPVPGLYEQYFGPGTRLTVT.

The CDR3 reads CASSLGQGIPTGELFF. The CDR3 nucleotides are TGCGCCAGCAGCCTCGGACAGGGCATACCCACCGGGGAGCTGTTTTTT. The V and J genes are TRBV5-1 and TRBJ2-2, with 8 positions matching TRBD1. The V gene's germline CDR1 is SGHRS and CDR2 YFSETQ. This CDR3 is 16 amino acids long. Losses at the gene ends were 4 bases for V and 4 bases for J; bases not matched to a gene: 9.